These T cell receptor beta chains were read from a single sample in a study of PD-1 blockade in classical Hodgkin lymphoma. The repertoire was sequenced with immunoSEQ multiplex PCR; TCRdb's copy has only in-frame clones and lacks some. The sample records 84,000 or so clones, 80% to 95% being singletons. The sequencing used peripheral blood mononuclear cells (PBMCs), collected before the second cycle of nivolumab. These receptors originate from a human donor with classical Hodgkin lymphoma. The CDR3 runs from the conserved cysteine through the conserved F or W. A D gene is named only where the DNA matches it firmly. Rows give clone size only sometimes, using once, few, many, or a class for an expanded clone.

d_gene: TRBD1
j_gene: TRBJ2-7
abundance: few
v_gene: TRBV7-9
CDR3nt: TGTGCCAGCAGCTTGGGACAGGGGGACCACGAGCAGTACTTC
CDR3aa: CASSLGQGDHEQYF

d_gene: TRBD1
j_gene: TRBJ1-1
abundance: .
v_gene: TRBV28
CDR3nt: TGTGCCAGCAGATCCGACAGGGTTTACACTGAAGCTTTCTTT
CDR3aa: CASRSDRVYTEAFF

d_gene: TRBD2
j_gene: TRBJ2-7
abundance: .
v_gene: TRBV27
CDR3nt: TGTGCCAGCAGTTTCTGGTTTGGACTAGCGGATGGCGAGCAGTACTTC
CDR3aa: CASSFWFGLADGEQYF

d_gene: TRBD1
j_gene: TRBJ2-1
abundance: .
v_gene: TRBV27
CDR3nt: TGTGCCAGCAGTTCAGGACAGGGGTTGGGCGGGCAGTTCTTC
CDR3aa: CASSSGQGLGGQFF

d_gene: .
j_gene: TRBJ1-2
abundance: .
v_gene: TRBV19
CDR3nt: TGTGCCAGTAGCCTGGAGCGCCAAAACTATGGCTACACCTTC
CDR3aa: CASSLERQNYGYTF

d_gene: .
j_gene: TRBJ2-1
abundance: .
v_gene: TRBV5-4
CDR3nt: TGTGCCAGCAGCTTCGGCGAGAACAATGAGCAGTTCTTC
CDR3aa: CASSFGENNEQFF

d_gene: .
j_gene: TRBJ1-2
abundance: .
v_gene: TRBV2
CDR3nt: TGTGCCAGCAGTGAAGCGCAACTCTCCGGATTCGACTATGGCTACACCTTC
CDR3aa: CASSEAQLSGFDYGYTF

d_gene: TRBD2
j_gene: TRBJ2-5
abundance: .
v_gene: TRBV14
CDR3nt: TGTGCCGTCTCGGAGACTAGCGGGAGCTTTCAAGAGACCCAGTACTTC
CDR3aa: CAVSETSGSFQETQYF

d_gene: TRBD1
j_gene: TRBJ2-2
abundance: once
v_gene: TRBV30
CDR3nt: TGTGCCAACAGGGGGTTCGCGAACACCGGGGAGCTGTTTTTT
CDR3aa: CANRGFANTGELFF

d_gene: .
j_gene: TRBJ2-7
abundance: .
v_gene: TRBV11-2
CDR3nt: TGTGCCAGCAGCCAAGGGGGGACTCCACGGGTCCGATCCTACGAGCAGTACTTC
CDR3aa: CASSQGGTPRVRSYEQYF

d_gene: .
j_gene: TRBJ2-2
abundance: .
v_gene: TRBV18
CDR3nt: TGTGCCAGCTCACCGGCTCAGGCTGCGAACACCGGGGAGCTGTTTTTT
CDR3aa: CASSPAQAANTGELFF

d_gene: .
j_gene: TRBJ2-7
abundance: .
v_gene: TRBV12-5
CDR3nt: TGTGCTAGTGGTTTAAGTGGACTACTTTCCTACGAGCAGTACTTC
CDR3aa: CASGLSGLLSYEQYF

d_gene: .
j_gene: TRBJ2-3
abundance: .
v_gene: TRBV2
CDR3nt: TGTGCCAGCAGTGGTTTCAGGGTAGGAGATACGCAGTATTTT
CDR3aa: CASSGFRVGDTQYF

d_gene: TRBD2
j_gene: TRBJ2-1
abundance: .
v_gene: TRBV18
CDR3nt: TGTGCCAGCTCACCAATTAGCGGGGACTACAATGAGCAGTTCTTC
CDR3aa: CASSPISGDYNEQFF

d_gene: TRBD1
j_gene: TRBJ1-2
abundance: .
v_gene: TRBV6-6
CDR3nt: TGTGCCAGCAGTTACGAGGGGGCGGGATATGGCTACACCTTC
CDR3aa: CASSYEGAGYGYTF

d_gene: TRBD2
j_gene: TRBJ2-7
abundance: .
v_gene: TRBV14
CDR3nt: TGTGCCAGCAGCTACTCCAGCGGGAGCGCTAGCTCCTACGAGCAGTACTTC
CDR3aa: CASSYSSGSASSYEQYF

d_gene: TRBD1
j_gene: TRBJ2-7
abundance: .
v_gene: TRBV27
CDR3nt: TGTGCCAGCAGTTCCTCGACAGGGTTCCCCTACGAGCAGTACTTC
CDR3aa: CASSSSTGFPYEQYF

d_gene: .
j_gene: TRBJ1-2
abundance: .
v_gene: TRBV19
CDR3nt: TGTGCCAGTAAAAACAGGGAAGCTAACTATGGCTACACCTTC
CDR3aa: CASKNREANYGYTF

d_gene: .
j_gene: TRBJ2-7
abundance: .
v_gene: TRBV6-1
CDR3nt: TGTGCCAGCAGTGAAGTCGGTTACGAGCAGTACTTC
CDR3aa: CASSEVGYEQYF

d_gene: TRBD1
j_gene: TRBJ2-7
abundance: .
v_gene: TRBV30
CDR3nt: TGTGCCTGGAGTTCCCTTACCGGGACAGGGCTCCAGAACTTC
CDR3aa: CAWSSLTGTGLQNF